These 19 T cell receptor beta chains were sequenced from one sample in a study of blood T cells in healthy people across ages. Primed by a sample-barcoded 5' primer and a J-beta primer mix, a second PCR proceeded for roughly 7 to 12 cycles. TCRdb independently ran MiXCR on the 5' RACE reads; one entry per CDR3 protein. The repertoire includes hundreds of thousands of distinct CDR3 sequences, about 30% of them detected once, and 15% sits in the top ten. The sequenced sample was blood. These receptors all stem from a woman aged 80 or older in good health.

In regard to this clonotype: Being one base from a much bigger clone, this may be a read error. The rearrangement uses TRBV3-1 and TRBJ2-2, with D tentatively TRBD2 (6 bases). Germline V gene data show CDR1 as LGHDT and CDR2 as YNNKEL (reference sequence). The CDR3 is 15 residues long. DNA for the CDR3: TGTGCCAGCAGCCAAGAGCCGGGACTCACCGGGGAGCGGTTTTTT. Its protein product is CASSQEPGLTGERFF.

This clonotype has ten or more counts. V usage is TRBV5-1 and J usage is TRBJ2-3, with TRBD1 matching over 12 bases. V lost 4 bases and J lost 5; bases outside the gene matches: 11. CDR1 and CDR2 (germline): SGHRS, YFSETQ. The CDR3 totals 17 residues. The CDR3 DNA is TGCGCCAGCAGCCCCGGGACAGGGGGCGGCACAAGAGATACGCAGTATTTT. Amino acid sequence: CASSPGTGGGTRDTQYF.

This clonotype was recorded at least ten times. This rearrangement joins TRBV9 to TRBJ2-5; 9 bases map to TRBD2. Germline V gene data show CDR1 as SGDLS and CDR2 as YYNGEE. Trimming removed 4 bases from V and 2 bases from J; junction bases left unmatched: 6. This CDR3 comprises 15 residues. The CDR3 DNA reads as TGTGCCAGCAGCACCCGGACTAGCGCGCAAGAGACCCAGTACTTC. It yields the protein CASSTRTSAQETQYF.

The chain has TRBV5-1 and TRBJ2-5; D is perhaps TRBD2 (6 bases). CDR1 and CDR2 (germline): SGHRS, YFSETQ. Deletions cut 3 bases from V and 2 bases from J, with 11 bases between. This CDR3 has 14 amino acids. CDR3 sequence (DNA): TGCGCCAGCAGCTCGGGGGACGGTCAAGAGACCCAGTACTTC. Translated, it gives CASSSGDGQETQYF.

This clonotype has more than one count but fewer than ten. CDR3 DNA: TGTGCCAGCAGCCAAGATCTGATAGAGGGGGCCTATGGCTACACCTTC. This encodes CASSQDLIEGAYGYTF. This chain uses TRBV3-1 with TRBJ1-2; 7 bases align to TRBD1. CDR1 LGHDT and CDR2 YNNKEL come from the germline V gene (reference sequence). The V gene end was trimmed by 0 bases and the J gene end by 4 bases; junction bases not matched to a gene: 8. The CDR3 totals 16 residues.

There are many counts of this clonotype. The chain has TRBV7-6 and TRBJ2-1; 7 bases map to TRBD2. The CDR3 extends over 17 amino acids. Germline V CDR1 and CDR2: SGHVS, FNYEAQ. Unmatched junction bases numbered 17, after V lost 4 bases and J lost 8 bases. The DNA for the CDR3 is TGTGCCAGCAGCTCAACGCTTCTGGGGGGGTCCTTCGATGAGCAGTTCTTC. This encodes CASSSTLLGGSFDEQFF.

This clonotype was detected only a few times. This chain links TRBV2 with TRBJ1-5; 7 nucleotides agree with TRBD1. CDR1 SNHLY and CDR2 FYNNEI come from the germline V gene. The CDR3 covers 15 residues. V was pared by 2 bases and J by 7 bases, with 8 bases of the junction left unmatched. This CDR3 is CASSESGGRRQPQHF. In DNA, the CDR3 is TGTGCCAGCAGTGAATCAGGGGGGAGGCGGCAGCCCCAGCATTTT.

This clonotype appeared many times. This chain uses TRBV5-5 with TRBJ2-7; no clear D. V was clipped by 2 bases and J by 3 bases, with 6 bases between them. This CDR3 comprises 12 residues. The V gene's germline CDR1 is SGHKS and CDR2 YYEKEE (reference sequence). The CDR3 here is CASSLYGYEQYF. CDR3 bases: TGTGCCAGCAGCTTATACGGCTACGAGCAGTACTTC.

This clonotype was recorded at least ten times. The CDR3 here is CASSLSGTASYEQYF. The CDR3 coding sequence is TGCGCCAGCAGCTTATCCGGGACAGCCTCCTACGAGCAGTACTTC. The chain employs TRBV5-1 and TRBJ2-7; 7 nucleotides agree with TRBD1. V lost 2 bases to trimming and J lost 0 bases; unmatched junction nucleotides: 5. Germline CDR1 SGHRS, CDR2 YFSETQ. This CDR3 is 15 amino acids long.

As DNA, the CDR3 is TGCGCCAGCAGCAGTATGGGACTAGCGGGGGGGTACAATGAGCAGTTCTTC. It yields the protein CASSSMGLAGGYNEQFF. V is TRBV5-1 and J is TRBJ2-1, with 16 bases matching TRBD2. Germline V gene data show CDR1 as SGHRS and CDR2 as YFSETQ. This CDR3 region has 17 residues. Trimming removed 4 bases from V and 4 bases from J; junction bases left unmatched: 5. Filled out from reference TRBV5-1 and TRBJ2-1, the complete variable domain reads KAGVTQTPRYLIKTRGQQVTLSCSPISGHRSVSWYQQTPGQGLQFLFEYFSETQRNKGNFPGRFSGRQFSNSRSEMNVSTLELGDSALYLCASSSMGLAGGYNEQFFGPGTRLTVL.

This clonotype appeared a few times. J is TRBJ2-5 and V is TRBV7-2; TRBD2 might be the D (6 bases). The end of the DNA aligns better with TRBJ2-7, so the J call may be wrong. The CDR3 contains 14 residues. Per germline, CDR1 SGHTA and CDR2 FQGNSA. This CDR3 reads CASSSLAAGHEQYF. In DNA form, the CDR3 reads TGTGCCAGCAGCTCCTTAGCGGCGGGTCACGAGCAGTACTTC.

The sample holds many counts of this clonotype. The V and J genes are TRBV20-1 and TRBJ2-7; perhaps TRBD1 as D (5 bases). Germline V gives CDR1 DFQATT, CDR2 SNEGSKA (reference sequence). This CDR3 is 11 amino acids long. Trimming took 5 bases from V and 3 from J, leaving 8 bases between them. CDR3 in DNA: TGCAGTGCTCACCAGGGCTACGAGCAGTACTTC. Translated, it gives CSAHQGYEQYF.

This clonotype was seen many times. The chain uses TRBV5-1 and TRBJ2-7; D perhaps matches TRBD1 (6 bases). The CDR3 has 14 amino acids. Deletions cut 3 bases from V and 0 bases from J, with 10 bases between. Germline V CDR1 and CDR2: SGHRS, YFSETQ. The CDR3 loop is CASSWDTYSYEQYF. For the CDR3, the DNA is TGCGCCAGCAGCTGGGACACTTACTCCTACGAGCAGTACTTC.

This clonotype was counted many times. This chain links TRBV25-1 with TRBJ1-1, with a tentative D call TRBD1 (6 bases). CDR3 length: 18 residues. V was shortened by 0 bases and J by 1 base, with 18 bases between the two germline ends. Per germline, CDR1 MGHDK and CDR2 SYGVNS. CDR3: CASSEYEGGAGGNTEAFF. CDR3 DNA: TGTGCCAGCAGTGAATACGAGGGGGGCGCGGGCGGGAACACTGAAGCTTTCTTT.

This clonotype was recorded at least ten times. V and J are TRBV29-1 and TRBJ1-6, with no clear D. V shed 8 bases and J shed 10 bases, with 15 bases lying between them. Germline V lookup: CDR1 SQVTM, CDR2 ANQGSEA. This CDR3 comprises 12 residues. The CDR3 loop is CSPERVCSPLHF. CDR3 coding DNA: TGCAGCCCCGAAAGGGTTTGCTCACCCCTCCACTTT.

This clonotype showed up many times. The chain recombines TRBV12-3 or TRBV12-4 with TRBJ2-4; TRBD1 matches at 9 bases. The CDR3 is 16 amino acids. V shed 4 bases, J shed 1 base, and the junction held 5 bases outside the gene matches. The CDR3 DNA sequence: TGTGCCAGCAGTTGGGGACAGGGCTTGGCCAAAAACATTCAGTACTTC. This sequence encodes CASSWGQGLAKNIQYF.

This clonotype was observed once. This may come from a read error, since a much larger clone is one base off. V gene TRBV20-1 combines with J gene TRBJ2-4, with TRBD1 as a possible D gene (6 bases). The DNA end lines up better with TRBJ2-7; the J call may be wrong. Germline CDR1 reads DFQATT; CDR2 reads SNEGSKA (reference sequence). The CDR3 is 12 residues long. The CDR3 protein is CSAISDRYEQYF. CDR3 coding DNA: TGCAGTGCTATCTCCGACAGGTACGAGCAGTACTTC.

This clonotype was seen more than once but under ten times. The chain is built from TRBV20-1 and TRBJ2-5; 7 bases line up with TRBD2. The CDR3 is 14 amino acids. J was trimmed by 3 bases and V by 2 bases; bases with no gene match: 6. The germline gives CDR1 DFQATT, CDR2 SNEGSKA (reference sequence). As DNA, the CDR3 is TGCAGTGCTAGAATCCGGGGGGACGAAGAGACCCAGTACTTC. It yields the protein CSARIRGDEETQYF.

There are many counts of this clonotype. J is TRBJ2-3 and V is TRBV3-1; 11 nucleotides line up with TRBD2. Per germline, CDR1 LGHDT and CDR2 YNNKEL (reference sequence). V dropped 5 bases and J dropped 1; count of bases not matched to a gene: 11. The CDR3 runs to 18 residues. The CDR3 coding sequence is TGTGCCAGCAGCACTCCTAGCGGGGGGCCCCTCGGCACAGATACGCAGTATTTT. This translates into CASSTPSGGPLGTDTQYF.